These 5 T cell receptor beta chains share one sample of origin, sequenced in a study of CD8 T cells in ankylosing spondylitis. TCRdb re-called the 5' RACE reads with MiXCR, one entry per CDR3 protein. The table includes 150,000 to 200,000 distinct CDR3 sequences, around 13% detected once. The sample was blood, either unsorted or a sorted T cell fraction (not recorded which). Receptor source: a female donor with ankylosing spondylitis or in good health (not recorded which).

The V call is TRBV7-3, the J call TRBJ2-3, with TRBD2 as a possible D gene (6 bases). Deletions cut 1 base from V and 3 bases from J, with 14 bases between. Germline CDR1 reads SGHTA; CDR2 reads FQGTGA. This CDR3 has 16 residues. The CDR3 is CASSLMRAAGTDTQYF. CDR3 coding DNA: TGTGCCAGCAGCTTAATGAGGGCTGCGGGGACAGATACGCAGTATTTT.

Points on this clonotype: An end of the junction does not agree with germline; a read error may underlie this. This rearrangement joins TRBV7-2 to TRBJ1-4, with a weak D call TRBD1 (6 bases). Germline CDR1 SGHTA, CDR2 FQGNSA. The CDR3 is 14 residues long. The chain's CDR3 is CASSQWSGDDKLFF. The CDR3 nucleotides read TGTGCCAGCAGCCAGTGGTCAGGGGATGATAAACTGTTTTTT.

This clonotype was found many times. The chain couples TRBV5-1 to TRBJ2-1; 12 positions agree with TRBD2. Germline CDR1 is SGHRS and CDR2 is YFSETQ. Germline trimming cut 4 bases from V and 4 bases from J; bases unmatched to any gene: 6. CDR3 size: 16 residues. CDR3 sequence reads: CASSRRGTSGYNEQFF. The DNA for the CDR3 is TGCGCCAGCAGCCGGCGGGGGACTAGCGGGTACAATGAGCAGTTCTTC.

Comment on this clonotype: A much bigger clone sits one base away, suggesting this may be a read error. The genes are TRBV28 and TRBJ2-5; TRBD2 agrees at 9 bases. Germline assignment: CDR1 MDHEN and CDR2 SYDVKM. V was pared by 7 bases and J by 4 bases, with 4 bases of the junction left unmatched. The CDR3 is 13 amino acids. CDR3 protein: CASIPSGVETQYF. In DNA, the CDR3 is TGTGCCAGCATCCCTAGCGGGGTAGAGACCCAGTACTTC.

Points on this clonotype: This may come from a read error, since a much larger clone is one base off. This chain links TRBV7-9 with TRBJ1-4, with TRBD1 identical over 11 bases. This CDR3 has 11 residues. With 11 bases clipped from V and 11 bases from J, the junction kept 4 bases outside the gene matches. Germline V gene lookup returns CDR1 SEHNR and CDR2 FQNEAQ (reference sequence). CDR3 DNA: TGTGCCGGACAGGGGGCAGTGAAACTGTTTTTT. It translates to CAGQGAVKLFF.